This T cell receptor beta chain appears in the sequencing data of a study of beta chain features in type 1 diabetes. This clone occurred a few times. Germline lookup yields CDR1 MNHEY and CDR2 SVGAGI. This CDR3 is 14 amino acids long. Between the trimmed V and J ends, which lost 5 bases and 3 bases, there was a span of 13 bases. Reverse transcription of all isolated RNA meant that expressed TCRB transcripts were sequenced. TCRdb keeps only in-frame clones here, not all; method: immunoSEQ multiplex PCR. Among about 240,000 clones listed, less than 35% were seen once. Sample: central memory CD4+ T cells from blood. The V and J genes are TRBV6-5 and TRBJ1-1; D uncertain. The sequence derives from a man in his thirties or forties in good health. The CDR3 is CASSDRLRDTEAFF. In DNA, the CDR3 is TGTGCCAGCAGTGATAGACTAAGGGACACTGAAGCTTTCTTT.